This record looks at one TCR beta chain sequence and its context. The antigen is undetermined. The data belong to a study of regulatory T cells. Study-wide results and limits: In CD3G-deficient patients, conventional CD4+ T cells were enriched for hydrophobic CDR3 residues at positions 6 and 7.

The CDR3 length is 13 residues. Trimming pared 6 bases from V and 1 base from J, leaving 4 bases between. The germline V gene has CDR1 SGHAT and CDR2 FQNNGV. Two CD3G-deficient patients had more severe autoimmunity; all had some. Regulatory (CD25-high CD127-low) and conventional (CD25-low CD127-high) CD4+ T cells were sorted separately. Primers: 52 TRBV forward and 13 TRBJ reverse. Measured with immunoSEQ multiplex PCR; TCRdb has only the in-frame clones, and not every one. The data show around 29,000 clones, about 93% seen once. The receptor comes from a child younger than 10 with CD3G deficiency. This rearrangement joins TRBV11-2 to TRBJ2-6; D gene unclear. Sequenced input: conventional CD4+ T cells sorted from blood. CDR3: CASSLSGANVLTF. Here the CDR3 DNA reads TGTGCCAGCAGTTTATCTGGGGCCAACGTCCTGACTTTC.